This is a list of T cell receptor beta chains from one sample in a study of cytomegalovirus exposure and HLA in healthy donors. The assay was immunoSEQ multiplex PCR, and TCRdb's table has in-frame clones only and misses some. This sample has 110,000 or so clones; about 76% occur once, and the top ten carry around 12%. The sequencing input was PBMCs. These receptors were taken from a woman between 40 and 50 years old in good health and CMV-seropositive. Both conserved end residues are part of each CDR3. D genes are given only for firm matches. Not all rows give a size; the values are once, few, many and, for expanded clones, a class.

abundance	d_gene	v_gene	j_gene	CDR3nt	CDR3aa
once	-	TRBV7-9	TRBJ1-6	TGTGCCAGCAGCTTAATCCAGGGTGGCAATTCACCCCTCCACTTT	CASSLIQGGNSPLHF
-	TRBD1	TRBV6-1	TRBJ1-2	TGTGCCAGCAGTGAAGTGGGCAGGGGGAATGGCTACACCTTC	CASSEVGRGNGYTF
-	-	TRBV19	TRBJ1-1	TGTGCCAGTAGACTACAGGGACGGCAAGCTTTCTTT	CASRLQGRQAFF
-	TRBD1	TRBV11-2	TRBJ1-1	TGTGCCAGCAGCGATTGGACAGGGGAGGGCCCTGAAGCTTTCTTT	CASSDWTGEGPEAFF
-	TRBD2	TRBV11-2	TRBJ2-1	TGTGCCAGCAGCTTTGGGGGGGGTCTTAGCTCCTACAATGAGCAGTTCTTC	CASSFGGGLSSYNEQFF
-	TRBD1	TRBV5-4	TRBJ1-2	TGTGCCAGCAGCCCGGGACAGGGGGTGGTCTATGGCTACACCTTC	CASSPGQGVVYGYTF
few	-	TRBV6-6	TRBJ2-7	TGTGCCAGCAGTGCAACAGACAGTTGGCCCTACGAGCAGTACTTC	CASSATDSWPYEQYF
-	-	TRBV10-3	TRBJ2-7	TGTGCCATCAGTGAGCGTCGTCCCGTACTATACGAGCAGTACTTC	CAISERRPVLYEQYF
few	TRBD1	TRBV18	TRBJ2-7	TGTGCCAGCTCGCCGACAGGGTGGGGTACCTACGAGCAGTACTTC	CASSPTGWGTYEQYF
-	-	TRBV2	TRBJ1-1	TGTGCCAGCAGTGCCACGGGGGTAAAGACTGAAGCTTTCTTT	CASSATGVKTEAFF
-	TRBD1	TRBV6-5	TRBJ2-5	TGTGCCAGCAGTTGGACAGGGGTGGAGACCCAGTACTTC	CASSWTGVETQYF
once	-	TRBV27	TRBJ1-1	TGTGCCAGCAGTTTAGATCGGAGCACTGAAGCTTTCTTT	CASSLDRSTEAFF
-	-	TRBV4-2	TRBJ1-2	TGTGCCAGCAGCCCGGTGGGGGCGGTTGGCTATGGCTACACCTTC	CASSPVGAVGYGYTF
-	-	TRBV7-9	TRBJ1-4	TGTTCCAGCAGCCTTCGTGCGGGGGGGGTTCATGAAAAACTGTTTTTT	CSSSLRAGGVHEKLFF
-	-	TRBV5-1	TRBJ2-7	TGCGCCAGCAGCACGAGCTACGAGCAGTACTTC	CASSTSYEQYF
-	-	TRBV4-1	TRBJ1-5	TGCGCCAGCAGCCAGCGGTTCTCTAGCAATCAGCCCCAGCATTTT	CASSQRFSSNQPQHF
-	TRBD1	TRBV5-4	TRBJ2-7	TGTGCCAGCAGCTTGGCACAGGGGGGTAGGTACGAGCAGTACTTC	CASSLAQGGRYEQYF
-	-	TRBV11-2	TRBJ1-5	TGTGCCAGCAGCTTATTCGGCGGGAATCAGCCCCAGCATTTT	CASSLFGGNQPQHF
-	-	TRBV5-6	TRBJ1-5	TGTGCCAGCAGCTTCACCCGCCGCGGGGCGCGCAATCAGCCCCAGCATTTT	CASSFTRRGARNQPQHF
-	-	TRBV5-1	TRBJ1-1	TGCGCCAGCAGCTTAAACAGGCCGAACACTGAAGCTTTCTTT	CASSLNRPNTEAFF
-	-	TRBV27	TRBJ2-7	TGTGCCAGCAGTCCAAAATCAGACCGACCGGGAACCTACGAGCAGTACTTC	CASSPKSDRPGTYEQYF
-	TRBD1	TRBV6-6	TRBJ2-7	TGTGCCAGCAATGTACAGGGGGCGTACGAGCAGTACTTC	CASNVQGAYEQYF
-	TRBD2	TRBV7-9	TRBJ2-5	TGTGCCAGCAGCTTAACTAGCGGGGGAGGTGAGACCCAGTACTTC	CASSLTSGGGETQYF
-	TRBD2	TRBV30	TRBJ2-1	TGTGCCTGGAGTGGGCTAGCGGGGGGCCTTTACAATGAGCAGTTCTTC	CAWSGLAGGLYNEQFF
-	-	TRBV6-1	TRBJ2-7	TGTGCCAGCACCCAAGGGGACACCGCCTACGAGCAGTACTTC	CASTQGDTAYEQYF
few	-	TRBV13	TRBJ2-2	-	CASSRARGFGAGELFF
-	-	TRBV9	TRBJ1-6	TGTGCCAGCAGCCCACAGGCGGATAATTCACCCCTCCACTTT	CASSPQADNSPLHF
few	-	TRBV5-1	TRBJ1-5	TGCGCCAGCAGCTTGGGAGGTCAGGGAAATGAGCCCCAGCATTTT	CASSLGGQGNEPQHF
-	-	TRBV5-1	TRBJ2-1	TGCGCCAGCAGTTTAGAAGGACAGTCCTACAATGAGCAGTTCTTC	CASSLEGQSYNEQFF
once	TRBD1	TRBV5-1	TRBJ2-7	TGCGCCAGCAGCTTAGGACAGGGGGCGGAGGAGCAGTACTTC	CASSLGQGAEEQYF
-	TRBD2	TRBV30	TRBJ2-5	TGTGCCTGGACGGGAGGTCGCCCCAATCAGTACTTC	CAWTGGRPNQYF
-	-	TRBV7-9	TRBJ1-6	TGTGCCAGCAGCTTAGAATCGGGAGGTAATTCACCCCTCCACTTT	CASSLESGGNSPLHF
-	TRBD1	TRBV6-1	TRBJ1-2	TGTGCCAGCAGTGAGCAGGGGGCGCGTGGCTACACCTTC	CASSEQGARGYTF
once	TRBD1	TRBV18	TRBJ1-6	TGTGCCAGCTCACCCCCGGGACAGACGAATTCACCCCTCCACTTT	CASSPPGQTNSPLHF
many	TRBD1	TRBV6-5	TRBJ2-1	TGTGCCAGCAGTTACACCCACAGGGGGTCCTACAATGAGCAGTTCTTC	CASSYTHRGSYNEQFF
-	TRBD2	TRBV7-9	TRBJ2-1	TGTTCCAGCAGCCCTAAACTCATAGCGGGGGGGCCCCGCAATGAGCAGTTCTTC	CSSSPKLIAGGPRNEQFF
few	-	TRBV6-1	TRBJ1-1	TGTGCCAGCAGTGAAGCGTCGAGACAGAACACTGAAGCTTTCTTT	CASSEASRQNTEAFF
few	TRBD1	TRBV5-1	TRBJ1-4	TGCGCCAGCAGTTCGGCGACAGGGGGTTTCGGAACTAATGAAAAACTGTTTTTT	CASSSATGGFGTNEKLFF
-	TRBD1	TRBV9	TRBJ2-3	TGTGCCAGCAGCGTAGGACAGGGTGACACAGATACGCAGTATTTT	CASSVGQGDTDTQYF